This paragraph reports one TCR beta chain. This sample is drawn from a study of blood T cell repertoires in COVID-19. As for the study in general: There were acute and convalescent COVID-19 samples, and they came from the United States, Italy and Spain.

Per the authors' pipeline: Amplification of reference gene primers was used by the study to estimate nucleated cell counts. Generated by immunoSEQ multiplex PCR, the TCRdb table keeps only in-frame clones and is missing some. The V and J calls and the clone size are those of that table, but D and trimming were determined from the DNA. The data hold about 140,000 clones, with under 90% observed a single time. V lost 7 bases and J 5 bases, leaving 17 bases between the germline ends. This CDR3 is 15 amino acids long. Germline CDR1 reads KGHDR; CDR2 reads SFDVKD. The chain is built from TRBV24-1 and TRBJ2-1; D is undetermined. The source of this sequence is a human donor in a cohort sampled during active COVID-19. Sample: peripheral blood. Here the CDR3 reads CATSDAQAKNNEQFF. The CDR3 DNA sequence: TGTGCCACCAGCGACGCGCAAGCGAAAAACAATGAGCAGTTCTTC.